What follows describes a single T cell receptor beta chain. Antigen: not known. This sample stems from a study of shared clonotypes between healthy human individuals. Overall study context: The study drew on a couple of women and a few men aged 18 to 49 as donors. Findings and caveats of the study: Represented diversity (both genetic and exposure-history) was limited by the small number of donors. The four-donor shared clonotypes exceeded non-shared clonotypes in generation probability, with non-shared ones scoring lower.

The CDR3 runs 14 residues. Germline V CDR1 and CDR2: SQVTM, ANQGSEA. V lost 4 bases to trimming and J lost 4 bases, with 14 bases between them. Libraries were prepared by immunoSEQ multiplex PCR; TCRdb keeps only in-frame clonotypes and omits some of them. The sample records about 680,000 clones, approximately 74% being singletons. The chain recombines TRBV29-1 with TRBJ2-1; possible D gene TRBD2, 5 bases. Sequencing input: memory CD4+ T cells sorted from blood. The subset: CD45RA-negative fraction. The source is a woman in her thirties in good health. CDR3 amino acids: CSVGGGATYNEQFF. Here the CDR3 DNA reads TGCAGCGTTGGAGGAGGAGCTACTTACAATGAGCAGTTCTTC.